The 13 T cell receptor beta chains listed next were all sequenced from one sample in a study of blood T cell repertoires in COVID-19 (dated by TCRdb to the early 2020s). Preparation of the library involved the immunoSEQ multiplex PCR assay. TCRdb holds this immuneACCESS table with in-frame rearrangements only. Some clones are missing; in checked studies, unresolved V genes explain under half, and the rest has no known cause. The sample table holds around 500,000 clones, of which roughly 88% were seen once. The leading ten clones occupy 3.2% of the sample. The specimen sequenced was peripheral blood. These receptor sequences come from a human donor in a cohort sampled during active COVID-19.

J is TRBJ2-7 and V is TRBV6-5, with TRBD1 as a possible D gene (6 bases). V lost 6 bases to trimming and J lost 2 bases, with 14 bases between them. This CDR3 comprises 14 residues. Germline CDR1 is MNHEY and CDR2 is SVGAGI. This CDR3 is CASRTGINTYEQYF. The CDR3 nucleotides are TGTGCCAGCAGAACAGGGATAAATACCTACGAGCAGTACTTC.

Only a few counts were recorded for this clone. The genes are TRBV7-3 and TRBJ2-1, with D possibly being TRBD2 (5 bases). This CDR3 has 18 amino acids. Trimming cost V 4 bases and J 1 base, with 20 bases left between them. Germline CDR1 reads SGHTA; CDR2 reads FQGTGA. CDR3 sequence reads: CASSSRGGGTISYNEQFF. Written as DNA, the CDR3 is TGTGCCAGCAGCTCACGGGGTGGTGGAACCATATCCTACAATGAGCAGTTCTTC.

The table lists this clone with a count of one. The gene calls are TRBV6-1 and TRBJ1-3; TRBD1 matches 7 bases. In germline, CDR1 is MNHNS, CDR2 SASEGT. The CDR3 totals 16 residues. Germline trimming cut 6 bases from V and 11 bases from J; bases unmatched to any gene: 19. The CDR3: CASREPTGERGGAIYF. CDR3 sequence (DNA): TGTGCCAGCAGGGAACCCACAGGGGAAAGGGGTGGCGCCATATATTTT.

The rearrangement links TRBV15 to TRBJ2-5, with D possibly TRBD1 on 6 matching bases. Germline V gene data show CDR1 as LNHNV and CDR2 as YYDKDF (reference sequence). With 2 bases removed from V and 2 bases from J, the gap between germline ends came to 9 bases. The CDR3 runs 14 residues. CDR3 sequence: CATSRQGTQETQYF. In DNA, the CDR3 is TGTGCCACCAGCAGACAGGGGACGCAAGAGACCCAGTACTTC.

The chain links TRBV5-1 to TRBJ2-3, with D uncertain. The CDR3 is made up of 15 amino acids. Deletions cut 0 bases from V and 0 bases from J, with 8 bases between. Germline lookup yields CDR1 SGHRS and CDR2 YFSETQ. The CDR3 sequence: CASSLGIASTDTQYF. DNA for the CDR3: TGCGCCAGCAGCTTGGGGATAGCTAGCACAGATACGCAGTATTTT.

This clone appeared a single time. The chain has TRBV13 and TRBJ2-6; D perhaps matches TRBD2 (7 bases). CDR1 PRHDT and CDR2 FYEKMQ come from the germline V gene (reference sequence). V gave up 5 bases and J gave up 4 bases, with 18 bases separating them. This CDR3 is built from 17 residues. This chain's CDR3 is CASSDGAGAQGANVLTF. CDR3 in DNA: TGTGCCAGCAGCGATGGGGCGGGGGCGCAAGGGGCCAACGTCCTGACTTTC.

This chain uses TRBV6-1 with TRBJ2-7; perhaps TRBD2 as D (6 bases). Germline CDR1 and CDR2: MNHNS and SASEGT. Trimming left V 3 bases short and J 4 bases short, with 13 bases between. The CDR3 runs to 14 residues. CDR3 sequence (DNA): TGTGCCAGCAGTGACGGAGGGGTAGAATACGAGCAGTACTTC. It yields the protein CASSDGGVEYEQYF.

This clone was found once. The V gene is TRBV19, the J gene TRBJ2-7; perhaps TRBD2 as D (6 bases). The CDR3 sequence is 14 residues long. The V gene's germline CDR1 is LNHDA and CDR2 SQIVND (reference sequence). The V end was cut by 3 bases, the J end by 0 bases, with 9 bases between. CDR3 in amino acids: CASSMGTLSYEQYF. CDR3 DNA: TGTGCCAGTAGTATGGGGACTCTCTCCTACGAGCAGTACTTC. The complete variable domain, with remaining parts taken from reference TRBV19 and TRBJ2-7, reads DGGITQSPKYLFRKEGQNVTLSCEQNLNHDAMYWYRQDPGQGLRLIYYSQIVNDFQKGDIAEGYSVSREKKESFPLTVTSAQKNPTAFYLCASSMGTLSYEQYFGPGTRLTVT.

The rearrangement links TRBV7-2 to TRBJ2-1, with D possibly being TRBD2 (6 bases). The V end was cut by 5 bases, the J end by 3 bases, with 17 bases between. Germline CDR1 reads SGHTA; CDR2 reads FQGNSA. CDR3 length: 16 amino acids. The CDR3 is CASSPPGGEGYNEQFF. The CDR3, as DNA: TGTGCCAGCAGCCCCCCCGGAGGGGAAGGCTACAATGAGCAGTTCTTC.

The V and J genes are TRBV18 and TRBJ1-1; D perhaps matches TRBD1 (5 bases). Trimming left V 3 bases short and J 1 base short, with 12 bases between. Germline CDR1 is KGHSH and CDR2 is LQKENI. The length of the CDR3 is 15 residues. CDR3: CASSPLLTENTEAFF. For the CDR3, the DNA is TGTGCCAGCTCACCCCTTTTGACAGAGAACACTGAAGCTTTCTTT.

The genes are TRBV7-2 and TRBJ2-1; 12 bases align to TRBD2. The V segment lost 3 bases and the J segment 7 bases; nucleotides outside the gene matches: 7. CDR1 and CDR2 from the germline V gene are SGHTA and FQGNSA. This CDR3 contains 16 residues. CDR3 in amino acids: CASSFRLAGVGNEQFF. In DNA form, the CDR3 reads TGTGCCAGCAGCTTCAGACTAGCGGGAGTGGGGAATGAGCAGTTCTTC.

This clone occurred a few times. The rearrangement uses TRBV6-5 and TRBJ2-1; TRBD2 matches at 8 bases. In germline, CDR1 is MNHEY, CDR2 SVGAGI. The CDR3 is made up of 16 amino acids. After removal of 4 bases from V and 6 bases from J, the junction contained 11 bases not matched to a gene. DNA of the CDR3: TGTGCCAGCAGTTTGCGAGCGGGAGTTTGGGGCAATGAGCAGTTCTTC. It yields the protein CASSLRAGVWGNEQFF.

The rearrangement uses TRBV6-1 and TRBJ1-5; 9 bases map to TRBD1. CDR1 and CDR2 from the germline V gene are MNHNS and SASEGT. The CDR3 spans 18 residues. Trimming removed 1 base from V and 3 bases from J; junction bases left unmatched: 10. DNA for the CDR3: TGTGCCAGCAGTGAAGATCCCGGGGGACAGGGCAACAATCAGCCCCAGCATTTT. Translated, it gives CASSEDPGGQGNNQPQHF.